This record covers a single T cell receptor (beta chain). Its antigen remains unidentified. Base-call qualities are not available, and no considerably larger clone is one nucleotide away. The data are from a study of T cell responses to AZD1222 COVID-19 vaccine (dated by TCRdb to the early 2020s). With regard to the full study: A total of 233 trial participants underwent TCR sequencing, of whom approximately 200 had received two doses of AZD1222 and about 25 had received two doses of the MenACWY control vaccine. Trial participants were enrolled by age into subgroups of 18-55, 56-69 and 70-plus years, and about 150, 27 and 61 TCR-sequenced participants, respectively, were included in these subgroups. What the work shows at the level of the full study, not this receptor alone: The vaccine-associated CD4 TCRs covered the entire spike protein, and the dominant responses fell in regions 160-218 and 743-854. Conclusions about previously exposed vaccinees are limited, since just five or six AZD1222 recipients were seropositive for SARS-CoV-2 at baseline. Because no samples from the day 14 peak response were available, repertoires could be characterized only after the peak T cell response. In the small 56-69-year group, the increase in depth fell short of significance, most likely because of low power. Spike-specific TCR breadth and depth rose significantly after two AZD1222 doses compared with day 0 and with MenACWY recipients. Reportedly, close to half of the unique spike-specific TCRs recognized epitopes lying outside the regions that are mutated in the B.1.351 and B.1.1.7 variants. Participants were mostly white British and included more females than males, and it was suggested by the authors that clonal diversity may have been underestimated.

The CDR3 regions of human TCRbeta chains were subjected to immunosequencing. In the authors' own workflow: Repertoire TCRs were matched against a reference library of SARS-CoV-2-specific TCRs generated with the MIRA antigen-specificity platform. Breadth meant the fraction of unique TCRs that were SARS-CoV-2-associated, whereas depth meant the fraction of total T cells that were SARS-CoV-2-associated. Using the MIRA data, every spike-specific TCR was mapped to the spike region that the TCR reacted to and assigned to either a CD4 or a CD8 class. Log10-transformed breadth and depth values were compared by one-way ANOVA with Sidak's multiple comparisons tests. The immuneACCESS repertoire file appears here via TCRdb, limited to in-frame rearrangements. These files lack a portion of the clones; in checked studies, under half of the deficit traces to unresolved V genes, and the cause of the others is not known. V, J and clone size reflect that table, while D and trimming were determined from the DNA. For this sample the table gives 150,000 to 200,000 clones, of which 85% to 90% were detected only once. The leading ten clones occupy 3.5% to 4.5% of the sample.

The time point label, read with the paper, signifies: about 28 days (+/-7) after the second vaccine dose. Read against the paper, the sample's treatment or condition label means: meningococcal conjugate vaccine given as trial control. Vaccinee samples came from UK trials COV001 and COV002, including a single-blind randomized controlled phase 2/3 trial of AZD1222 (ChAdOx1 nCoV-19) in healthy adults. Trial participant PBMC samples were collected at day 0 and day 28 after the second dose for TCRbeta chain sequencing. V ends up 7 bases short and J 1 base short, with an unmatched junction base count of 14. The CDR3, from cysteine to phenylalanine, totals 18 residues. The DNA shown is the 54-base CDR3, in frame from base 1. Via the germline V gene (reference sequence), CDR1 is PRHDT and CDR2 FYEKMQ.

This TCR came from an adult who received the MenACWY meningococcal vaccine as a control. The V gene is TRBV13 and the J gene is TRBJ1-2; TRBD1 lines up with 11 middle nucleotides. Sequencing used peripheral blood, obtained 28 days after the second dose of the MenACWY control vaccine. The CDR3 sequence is CASTLAGTGGGVNYGYTF. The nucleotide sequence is TGTGCCAGCACACTCGCGGGGACAGGGGGGGGAGTTAACTATGGCTACACCTTC. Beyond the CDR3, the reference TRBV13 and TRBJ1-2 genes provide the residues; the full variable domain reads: AAGVIQSPRHLIKEKRETATLKCYPIPRHDTVYWYQQGPGQDPQFLISFYEKMQSDKGSIPDRFSAQQFSDYHSELNMSSLELGDSALYFCASTLAGTGGGVNYGYTFGSGTRLTVV.